The 5 T cell receptor beta chains in this list originate from one sample, sequenced in a study of shared clonotypes between healthy human individuals. The protocol was immunoSEQ multiplex PCR, while the TCRdb copy is restricted to in-frame clones and leaves out a portion. The sample consists of approximately 2.5 million clones, over 85% of them appearing once. Sequences were obtained from naive CD4+ T cells from PBMCs. Subset given: CD45RA+ positively selected. The receptors stem from a man aged 18 to 30 in good health. Some clones in this sample may be carry-over from other donors' samples.

As to this clone: This same CDR3 is encoded by further DNA sequences in the sample. V and J are TRBV5-4 and TRBJ2-1; 13 bases align to TRBD2. Germline V gene data show CDR1 as SGHNT and CDR2 as YYREEE (reference sequence). This CDR3 spans 16 amino acids. J lost 4 bases, V lost 4 bases, and 5 bases had no gene match. In nucleotides, the CDR3 is TGTGCCAGCAGCCCAGGACTAGCGGGAGCGTACAATGAGCAGTTCTTC. Its translation is CASSPGLAGAYNEQFF.

The chain has TRBV28 and TRBJ1-2; tentatively, D is TRBD1 (6 bases). CDR1 and CDR2 from the germline V gene are MDHEN and SYDVKM. The CDR3 contains 15 residues. V lost 2 bases, J lost 1 base, and 11 bases lay in between. The CDR3 is CASSLAGTYNYGYTF. The CDR3 nucleotides read TGTGCCAGCAGTTTAGCCGGGACATATAACTATGGCTACACCTTC.

This chain links TRBV4-1 with TRBJ2-1, with 9 bases fitting TRBD2. With 3 bases clipped from V and 8 bases from J, the junction kept 5 bases outside the gene matches. Germline V lookup: CDR1 MGHRA, CDR2 YSYEKL. The CDR3 is 14 amino acids. The CDR3 sequence is CASSHLGLAYEQFF. The DNA of the CDR3 is TGCGCCAGCAGCCACCTGGGACTAGCCTATGAGCAGTTCTTC.

V usage is TRBV9 and J usage is TRBJ1-3; D ambiguous. V was trimmed by 3 bases and J by 0 bases, leaving 13 bases between them. Per the germline V gene, CDR1 is SGDLS and CDR2 is YYNGEE. The CDR3 has 16 amino acids. The CDR3 coding sequence is TGTGCCAGCAGCGCCCCCCGACGGAACTCTGGAAACACCATATATTTT. Its protein product is CASSAPRRNSGNTIYF.

The chain joins TRBV28 to TRBJ2-7; the D is unclear. Germline CDR1 is MDHEN and CDR2 is SYDVKM. Trimming shortened V by 2 bases and J by 2 bases, and 13 bases separated the two germline ends. This CDR3 has 15 amino acids. The CDR3 is CASSLETPWAYEQYF. CDR3 DNA: TGTGCCAGCAGTTTAGAGACACCCTGGGCCTACGAGCAGTACTTC.